One and the same sample provided the 5 T cell receptor beta chains below, sequenced in a study of blood T cell repertoires in COVID-19. TCRdb's table, derived via immunoSEQ multiplex PCR, lists solely in-frame clones and lacks some. The data show 95,000 to 100,000 clones, approximately 90% seen once. The sample taken for sequencing was peripheral blood. Receptors originate from a middle-aged man with acute or convalescent COVID-19.

V gene TRBV6-5 combines with J gene TRBJ1-2; no reliable D call. Germline V lookup: CDR1 MNHEY, CDR2 SVGAGI. The CDR3 is 13 residues long. The V and J ends lost 8 bases and 3 bases respectively, with 13 bases between them. Here the CDR3 reads CASGRAGYYGYTF. DNA of the CDR3: TGTGCCAGCGGGCGGGCCGGATACTATGGCTACACCTTC.

This sequence joins TRBV27 and TRBJ1-2, with 9 nucleotides matching TRBD1. The V segment lost 6 bases and the J segment 8 bases; nucleotides outside the gene matches: 13. Germline CDR1 reads MNHEY; CDR2 reads SMNVEV (reference sequence). This CDR3 spans 15 amino acids. The CDR3 nucleotides read TGTGCCAGCAGCTTGGGAACAGGGGGCGCCCGAGGCTACACCTTC. This encodes CASSLGTGGARGYTF.

The CDR3 nucleotides read TGTGCCAGCAGCCTCCCGACAGGGCGAAATGAGCAGTTCTTC. Translating it yields CASSLPTGRNEQFF. The chain combines TRBV7-9 with TRBJ2-1; 7 positions match TRBD1. From germline, CDR1 is SEHNR and CDR2 FQNEAQ (reference sequence). V dropped 5 bases and J dropped 7; count of bases not matched to a gene: 8. CDR3 length: 14 residues.

The chain carries TRBV2 and TRBJ2-5; perhaps TRBD2 as D (5 bases). Germline V gives CDR1 SNHLY, CDR2 FYNNEI. CDR3 size: 15 residues. Trimming took off 9 bases at V and 0 bases at J, with 17 bases between the two ends. The CDR3 spells CASILPDWYQETQYF. The DNA for the CDR3 is TGTGCCAGTATTCTACCGGACTGGTACCAAGAGACCCAGTACTTC. The full variable domain, its missing parts supplied by reference TRBV2 and TRBJ2-5, is EPEVTQTPSHQVTQMGQEVILRCVPISNHLYFYWYRQILGQKVEFLVSFYNNEISEKSEIFDDQFSVERPDGSNFTLKIRSTKLEDSAMYFCASILPDWYQETQYFGPGTRLLVL.

The V and J genes are TRBV12-3 or TRBV12-4 and TRBJ1-1, with TRBD1 as a possible D gene (6 bases). The length of the CDR3 is 11 residues. V dropped 10 bases and J dropped 2 bases, with 8 bases sitting between them. The CDR3 bases are TGTGCCACAGGGGCTAACACTGAAGCTTTCTTT. Protein: CATGANTEAFF.